This T cell receptor beta chain was found in a study of Graves' ophthalmopathy and Graves' hyperthyroidism (dated by TCRdb to 2016 to 2019). Regarding the complete study: Peripheral blood was collected at initial diagnosis, before any treatment. The study used TCR beta repertoire signatures to distinguish Graves' ophthalmopathy from Graves' hyperthyroidism and to predict progression to ophthalmopathy. In total, over 130 blood samples were TCR-sequenced: approximately 42 ophthalmopathy, 75 hyperthyroidism and some 17 hyperthyroidism-to-ophthalmopathy patients. To explore V-J signatures that separate ophthalmopathy from hyperthyroidism, a discovery set of about 96 patients was enrolled, consisting of roughly 45 with ophthalmopathy and about 60 with stable hyperthyroidism. An independent validation cohort comprised about 20 hyperthyroidism patients and over 15 patients who later progressed from hyperthyroidism to ophthalmopathy. In five to seven hyperthyroidism patients, the T-cell repertoire of thyroid tissue was compared with the T-cell repertoire of blood. After sampling, hyperthyroidism patients received methimazole starting at 30 mg daily, and ophthalmopathy patients received high-dose intravenous methylprednisolone. The roughly 94 discovery patients were randomly divided into training and test sets at a 7:3 ratio. Study-wide conclusions, independent of this receptor: Among expanded thyroid clonotypes with frequency above 0.001, most also showed up in blood, which suggests that blood repertoires may reflect the thyroid immune response. In validation, the model predicted ophthalmopathy progression with about 71% sensitivity and roughly 72% specificity; some 13 predicted patients were CT-confirmed with GO in a median of about 6.1 months. Sample size was not statistically predetermined, and group allocation was not concealed from the investigators. In cross-validation, the 13-signature model distinguished ophthalmopathy from stable hyperthyroidism with around 90% sensitivity and around 83% specificity, while in the test set the corresponding values were about 80% and 75%.

For repertoire sequencing, the TCR beta CDR3 regions were amplified from RNA transcripts. HTBI primers and the Qiagen OneStep RT-PCR kit were used in a first-round RT-PCR, which was followed by a second-round multiplex PCR, size selection and purification. The libraries underwent paired-end sequencing with 100 bp reads on an Illumina HiSeq2000. In the authors' own workflow: Reads were processed with SOAPnuke, discarding reads with adapters, uncalled bases, mean Phred below 15, or no exact constant-primer or identifier match. High-quality paired reads were merged with COPE v1.2.5. Clonotypes were defined as unique nucleotide sequences and were aligned to IMGT TRB V, D and J references using MiTCR v1.1. The analysis was limited to V-J combinations with a frequency above 0.0001, which together covered over 99% of the repertoires. A TCR clonal expansion and chaos score per V-J combination was defined as the ratio of F50 clonal expansion to chaos observed in the TCRdist matrix. Welch's t-statistics and random forest were used to narrow the features down to 10 to 15 V-J combinations, which were then fed into a naive Bayes classifier. The Morisita-Horn index was used to measure how similar the thyroid and blood repertoires were. The public reads were reprocessed in TCRdb via fastp at Q25 and MiXCR, keeping in-frame beta chains. Every entry covers one CDR3 protein and lists the most common genes and DNA from its rows. TCRdb's processing, not the authors' own work, is the source of the V and J calls. The sample has about 400,000 distinct CDR3 sequences on record, about 16% of them singletons. Of the sample, around 1.6% is held by the ten largest clones.

This clonotype was counted a few times. There is no known antigen for this receptor. No much larger clone exists at a distance of one base, and base qualities are not known. CDR1 and CDR2 are drawn from the germline V gene: LGHNT, FRNRAP. Clipping removes 6 bases from V and 2 bases from J, with 4 as the unmatched junction base count. Measured from the cysteine to the phenylalanine, the CDR3 is 14 residues long. Only the CDR3 DNA stays, 42 bases, in frame from base 1. Ophthalmopathy patients had moderately to severely active disease, Clinical Activity Score of at least 3, NOSPECS grade of at least 4, and disease duration under 3 months. Anyone with other autoimmune diseases, uncontrolled infections, pregnancy or lactation was excluded from the study. Diagnosis relied on clinical symptoms, serum thyroxine, TRAb, thyroid ultrasound and orbital computed tomography. Ficoll-Paque density gradient centrifugation was used to isolate PBMCs from around 9.1 ml of fresh peripheral blood. Total RNA was extracted with Trizol reagent and quality-checked on an Agilent 2100 Bioanalyzer.

This receptor was taken from a woman aged 18-29 years with Graves' ophthalmopathy. Donor details come from another sample of the same person, matched by shared clones. The sample taken for sequencing was peripheral blood. The chain employs TRBV12-5 and TRBJ1-5; a stretch of 7 junction bases matches TRBD1. The base sequence is TGTGCTAGTGGAGAAGACAGGGGCAATCAGCCCCAGCATTTT. Its protein product is CASGEDRGNQPQHF.